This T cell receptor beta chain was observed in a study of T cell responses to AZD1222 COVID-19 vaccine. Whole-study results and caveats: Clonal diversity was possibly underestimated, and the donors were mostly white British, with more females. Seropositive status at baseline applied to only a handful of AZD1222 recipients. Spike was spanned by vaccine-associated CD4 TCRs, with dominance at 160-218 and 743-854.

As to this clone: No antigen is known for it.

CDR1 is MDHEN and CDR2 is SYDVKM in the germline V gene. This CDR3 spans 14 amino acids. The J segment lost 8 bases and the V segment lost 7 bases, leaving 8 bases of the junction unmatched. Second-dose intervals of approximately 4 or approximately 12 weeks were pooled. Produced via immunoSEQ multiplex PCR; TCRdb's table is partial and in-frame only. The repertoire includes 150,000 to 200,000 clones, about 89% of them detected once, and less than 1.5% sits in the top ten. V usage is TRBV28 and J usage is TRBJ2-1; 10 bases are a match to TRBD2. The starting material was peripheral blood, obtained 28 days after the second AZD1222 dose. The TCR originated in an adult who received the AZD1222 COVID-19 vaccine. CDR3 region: CASTLGLAEYEQFF. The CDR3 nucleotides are TGTGCCAGCACCCTAGGACTAGCGGAGTATGAGCAGTTCTTC. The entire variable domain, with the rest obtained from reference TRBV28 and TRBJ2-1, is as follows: DVKVTQSSRYLVKRTGEKVFLECVQDMDHENMFWYRQDPGLGLRLIYFSYDVKMKEKGDIPEGYSVSREKKERFSLILESASTNQTSMYLCASTLGLAEYEQFFGPGTRLTVL.